The rows below give T cell receptor beta chains drawn from one sample of a study of identical twins. One entry per CDR3 protein results from TCRdb running MiXCR on the 5' RACE reads. The data hold some 560,000 distinct CDR3 sequences, with over 8.5% observed a single time. The data also belong to a second study, concerning yellow fever vaccine responses in identical twins.

The sequenced material came from PBMCs. The receptors stem from a woman aged 18-30 years in good health. CDR3s include the opening cysteine and the closing phenylalanine or tryptophan. The order of the fields is J gene, V gene, D gene, clone size, CDR3 DNA, CDR3 protein. The D gene is left open where the match is weak. The size of a clone is reported for some rows only, either as once, few or many, or as a class for expanded clones.

j_call: TRBJ2-3
v_call: TRBV30
d_call: TRBD1
clone_size: NA
cdr3_nt: TGTGCCTGGAGTCCACCTTTACCCGGGACAGGGAGAACAGATACGCAGTATTTT
cdr3_aa: CAWSPPLPGTGRTDTQYF

j_call: TRBJ2-3
v_call: TRBV7-9
d_call: NA
clone_size: many
cdr3_nt: TGTGCCAGCAGCTTAAGTGGCTCGGGTTCCGCGGATACGCAGTATTTT
cdr3_aa: CASSLSGSGSADTQYF

j_call: TRBJ2-7
v_call: TRBV6-5
d_call: TRBD2
clone_size: many
cdr3_nt: TGTGCCAGCAGTTACTCGGCTAGCGGGACTTACGAGCAGTACTTC
cdr3_aa: CASSYSASGTYEQYF

j_call: TRBJ2-7
v_call: TRBV25-1
d_call: TRBD1
clone_size: few
cdr3_nt: TGTGCCAGCAGTAGCCGGGACAGCTACAACTACGAGCAGTACTTC
cdr3_aa: CASSSRDSYNYEQYF

j_call: TRBJ2-7
v_call: TRBV11-2
d_call: TRBD1
clone_size: many
cdr3_nt: TGTGCCAGCACCCTAGCCAGGGGGCACTACGAGCAGTACTTC
cdr3_aa: CASTLARGHYEQYF

j_call: TRBJ1-2
v_call: TRBV3-1
d_call: TRBD1
clone_size: few
cdr3_nt: TGTGCCAGCAGCCTCGGCGGACAGGGGTTCTATGGCTACACCTTC
cdr3_aa: CASSLGGQGFYGYTF

j_call: TRBJ2-1
v_call: TRBV6-1
d_call: NA
clone_size: many
cdr3_nt: TGTGCCAGTACCATCCCCGGGGTAGGAGTCTACAATGAGCAGTTCTTC
cdr3_aa: CASTIPGVGVYNEQFF

j_call: TRBJ2-1
v_call: TRBV29-1
d_call: NA
clone_size: NA
cdr3_nt: TGCAGCGTTGGGCGGGGCAACAATGAGCAGTTCTTC
cdr3_aa: CSVGRGNNEQFF

j_call: TRBJ2-3
v_call: TRBV5-5
d_call: NA
clone_size: many
cdr3_nt: TGTGCCAGCAGCTTGGATAATCGGGGCACAGATACGCAGTATTTT
cdr3_aa: CASSLDNRGTDTQYF

j_call: TRBJ2-3
v_call: TRBV7-2
d_call: TRBD2
clone_size: NA
cdr3_nt: TGTGCCAGCAGCTTAGCGTCCGGACTAGCGGGAGGGCCGAGAGATACGCAGTATTTT
cdr3_aa: CASSLASGLAGGPRDTQYF

j_call: TRBJ1-2
v_call: TRBV29-1
d_call: NA
clone_size: NA
cdr3_nt: TGCAGTGTGAATGACTATGGCTACACCTTC
cdr3_aa: CSVNDYGYTF

j_call: TRBJ1-2
v_call: TRBV7-9
d_call: NA
clone_size: few
cdr3_nt: TGTGCCAGCAGCAACGAGCGAGGCTACACCTTC
cdr3_aa: CASSNERGYTF

j_call: TRBJ1-1
v_call: TRBV7-9
d_call: NA
clone_size: NA
cdr3_nt: TGTGCCAGCAGCTTAGCTAACTCCGTACCTGAAGCTTTCTTT
cdr3_aa: CASSLANSVPEAFF

j_call: TRBJ2-4
v_call: TRBV28
d_call: TRBD2
clone_size: NA
cdr3_nt: TGTGCCAGCATTCCGTTTGTTAGCGGGGCCTCCGGAGCCAAAAACATTCAGTACTTC
cdr3_aa: CASIPFVSGASGAKNIQYF

j_call: TRBJ2-3
v_call: TRBV7-8
d_call: NA
clone_size: few
cdr3_nt: TGTGCCAGCCTTAAACTATCCGGGACCGTCACAGATACGCAGTATTTT
cdr3_aa: CASLKLSGTVTDTQYF

j_call: TRBJ2-3
v_call: TRBV11-2
d_call: NA
clone_size: many
cdr3_nt: TGTGCCAGCAGCTCAAAAGTCACAGGGCGGAGAGACACAGATACGCAGTATTTT
cdr3_aa: CASSSKVTGRRDTDTQYF

j_call: TRBJ2-1
v_call: TRBV29-1
d_call: NA
clone_size: few
cdr3_nt: TGCAGCGTTGAAGATCCAGCGGGTCTCGAGTACAATGAGCAGTTCTTC
cdr3_aa: CSVEDPAGLEYNEQFF

j_call: TRBJ1-2
v_call: TRBV5-1
d_call: NA
clone_size: many
cdr3_nt: TGCGCCAGCAGCTTGGTCCCGGGAAACTATGGCTACACCTTC
cdr3_aa: CASSLVPGNYGYTF

j_call: TRBJ2-1
v_call: TRBV20-1
d_call: NA
clone_size: many
cdr3_nt: TGCAGTGCTAGAGATCGAGGACAGAGCAATGAGCAGTTCTTC
cdr3_aa: CSARDRGQSNEQFF

j_call: TRBJ2-6
v_call: TRBV30
d_call: NA
clone_size: NA
cdr3_nt: TGTGCCTGGAGACCGAAAGGGGGGCGCCCCTCTGGGGCCAACGTCCTGACTTTC
cdr3_aa: CAWRPKGGRPSGANVLTF

j_call: TRBJ2-5
v_call: TRBV12-3/TRBV12-4
d_call: NA
clone_size: many
cdr3_nt: TGTGCCAGCAGTTTCCTAGTCCAAGAGACCCAGTACTTC
cdr3_aa: CASSFLVQETQYF

j_call: TRBJ2-3
v_call: TRBV27
d_call: NA
clone_size: NA
cdr3_nt: TGTGCCAGCAGCATTCATAGCGGAGCCCGCACAGATACGCAGTATTTT
cdr3_aa: CASSIHSGARTDTQYF

j_call: TRBJ2-5
v_call: TRBV2
d_call: TRBD2
clone_size: NA
cdr3_nt: TGTGCCAGCATCCTGGGACTAGCGGGGCAAGAGACCCAGTACTTC
cdr3_aa: CASILGLAGQETQYF

j_call: TRBJ1-5
v_call: TRBV20-1
d_call: NA
clone_size: many
cdr3_nt: TGCAGTGCCCTTCCCCGGACTGGGTATAGCAATCAGCCCCAGCATTTT
cdr3_aa: CSALPRTGYSNQPQHF

j_call: TRBJ2-1
v_call: TRBV5-1
d_call: NA
clone_size: NA
cdr3_nt: TGCGCCAGCAGCTTGGAATTTGCGGGACCCTACAATGAGCAGTTCTTC
cdr3_aa: CASSLEFAGPYNEQFF

j_call: TRBJ2-7
v_call: TRBV14
d_call: TRBD2
clone_size: NA
cdr3_nt: TGTGCCAGCAGCCAAGATACCTCGGCGGGGGGGTACTACGAGCAGTACTTC
cdr3_aa: CASSQDTSAGGYYEQYF

j_call: TRBJ2-1
v_call: TRBV11-2
d_call: TRBD2
clone_size: NA
cdr3_nt: TGTGCCAGCACAACAGGACTAGCGGGACCCCGAGCACGGTACAATGAGCAGTTCTTC
cdr3_aa: CASTTGLAGPRARYNEQFF

j_call: TRBJ2-7
v_call: TRBV20-1
d_call: NA
clone_size: many
cdr3_nt: TGCAGTGCTAGAGGGGACGGAAGTAACGAGCAGTACTTC
cdr3_aa: CSARGDGSNEQYF

j_call: TRBJ2-3
v_call: TRBV6-1
d_call: NA
clone_size: few
cdr3_nt: TGTGCCAGCAGTGGTCGGACTACTAGCACAGATACGCAGTATTTT
cdr3_aa: CASSGRTTSTDTQYF

j_call: TRBJ2-6
v_call: TRBV4-3
d_call: NA
clone_size: few
cdr3_nt: TGCGCCAGCAGCCAAGCGCGAGGCTCTGGGGCCAACGTCCTGACTTTC
cdr3_aa: CASSQARGSGANVLTF

j_call: TRBJ2-4
v_call: TRBV18
d_call: NA
clone_size: NA
cdr3_nt: TGTGCCAGCTCCCCAGACGGAACTCTCCTGTACTTC
cdr3_aa: CASSPDGTLLYF

j_call: TRBJ2-5
v_call: TRBV15
d_call: NA
clone_size: few
cdr3_nt: TGTGCCACCCGACAGCCGTACCAAGAGACCCAGTACTTC
cdr3_aa: CATRQPYQETQYF

j_call: TRBJ2-7
v_call: TRBV5-1
d_call: NA
clone_size: many
cdr3_nt: TGCGCCAGCAGCTCCAGTGGCGGGAAAACCCCCTACGAGCAGTACTTC
cdr3_aa: CASSSSGGKTPYEQYF

j_call: TRBJ2-1
v_call: TRBV25-1
d_call: TRBD2
clone_size: few
cdr3_nt: TGTGCCAGCAGTGTTGGGGGACTAGCGGGGAGGGTAGAGCAGTTCTTC
cdr3_aa: CASSVGGLAGRVEQFF

j_call: TRBJ2-1
v_call: TRBV15
d_call: TRBD2
clone_size: NA
cdr3_nt: TGTGCCACCAGCAGACCCGGCCTAGCGGGGGCCCGGGAGCAGTTCTTC
cdr3_aa: CATSRPGLAGAREQFF

j_call: TRBJ2-5
v_call: TRBV5-1
d_call: TRBD2
clone_size: many
cdr3_nt: TGCGCCAGCAGCTCGAGACTAGCGGTACACCAGACCCAGTACTTC
cdr3_aa: CASSSRLAVHQTQYF

j_call: TRBJ2-6
v_call: TRBV9
d_call: TRBD2
clone_size: few
cdr3_nt: TGTGCCAGCAGCGTAGACGGGGGGAGCTCTGGGGCCAACGTCCTGACTTTC
cdr3_aa: CASSVDGGSSGANVLTF

j_call: TRBJ2-1
v_call: TRBV11-2
d_call: TRBD2
clone_size: many
cdr3_nt: TGTGCCAGCAGCTTAGTATCTAGCGGGGGCCGCAGGGTTGAGCAGTTCTTC
cdr3_aa: CASSLVSSGGRRVEQFF

j_call: TRBJ2-7
v_call: TRBV12-3/TRBV12-4
d_call: NA
clone_size: NA
cdr3_nt: TGTGCCAGCAGTCCCGTGCCCGGGACGCTCGGCGAGCAGTACTTC
cdr3_aa: CASSPVPGTLGEQYF

j_call: TRBJ2-5
v_call: TRBV10-2
d_call: NA
clone_size: few
cdr3_nt: TGCGCCAGCAGCTCGACCAAAGAGACCCAGTACTTC
cdr3_aa: CASSSTKETQYF

j_call: TRBJ2-7
v_call: TRBV10-3
d_call: NA
clone_size: few
cdr3_nt: TGTGCCATCAGTGCAATCGGGGCCAGCGTATATCCCTACGAGCAGTACTTC
cdr3_aa: CAISAIGASVYPYEQYF

j_call: TRBJ2-5
v_call: TRBV20-1
d_call: NA
clone_size: few
cdr3_nt: TGCAGTGCTAGGAACCACCAAGAGACCCAGTACTTC
cdr3_aa: CSARNHQETQYF

j_call: TRBJ2-2
v_call: TRBV6-1
d_call: TRBD2
clone_size: NA
cdr3_nt: TGTGCCAGCAGTGAACATAGCGGGGGGGCCTACACCGGGGAGCTGTTTTTT
cdr3_aa: CASSEHSGGAYTGELFF

j_call: TRBJ2-1
v_call: TRBV20-1
d_call: TRBD2
clone_size: NA
cdr3_nt: TGCAGTGCTACAAAACGGTTGGCGGGAGGGCTAGGTGAGCAGTTCTTC
cdr3_aa: CSATKRLAGGLGEQFF

j_call: TRBJ1-2
v_call: TRBV7-2
d_call: NA
clone_size: many
cdr3_nt: TGTGCCAGCAGCCAACTACCCGGACAGATCTATGGCTACACCTTC
cdr3_aa: CASSQLPGQIYGYTF

j_call: TRBJ2-3
v_call: TRBV6-1
d_call: TRBD2
clone_size: few
cdr3_nt: TGTGCCAGCAGAGAAGCGGGGGGGCCTTTTGGAGATACGCAGTATTTT
cdr3_aa: CASREAGGPFGDTQYF